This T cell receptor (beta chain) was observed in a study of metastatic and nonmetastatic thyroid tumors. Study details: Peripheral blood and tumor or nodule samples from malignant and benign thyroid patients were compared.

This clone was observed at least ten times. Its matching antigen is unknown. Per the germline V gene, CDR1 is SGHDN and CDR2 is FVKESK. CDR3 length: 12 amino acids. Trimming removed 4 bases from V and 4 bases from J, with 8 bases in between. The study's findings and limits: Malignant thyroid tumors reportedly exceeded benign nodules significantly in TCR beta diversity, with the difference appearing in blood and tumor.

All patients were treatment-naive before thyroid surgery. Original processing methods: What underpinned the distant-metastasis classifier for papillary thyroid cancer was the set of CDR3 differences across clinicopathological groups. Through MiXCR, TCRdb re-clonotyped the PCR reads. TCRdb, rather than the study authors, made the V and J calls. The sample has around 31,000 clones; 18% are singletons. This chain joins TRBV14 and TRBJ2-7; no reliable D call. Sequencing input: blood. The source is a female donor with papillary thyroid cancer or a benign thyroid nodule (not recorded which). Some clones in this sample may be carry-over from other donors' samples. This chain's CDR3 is CASSRVSYEQYF. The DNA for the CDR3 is TGTGCCAGCAGCCGCGTATCATACGAGCAGTACTTC.